This T cell receptor (beta chain) is drawn from a study of blood T cell repertoires in COVID-19. Clones were read by immunoSEQ multiplex PCR, and TCRdb kept only the in-frame ones, dropping some. This table holds approximately 100,000 clones, around 79% found once. CDR1 SGHTA and CDR2 FQGTGA come from the germline V gene. The V segment lost 0 bases and the J segment 4 bases; nucleotides outside the gene matches: 5. The CDR3 contains 16 residues. The specimen was peripheral blood. This clonotype originated in a man between 70 and 80 years old with active or convalescent COVID-19. The chain employs TRBV7-3 and TRBJ2-3; TRBD2 aligns across 9 bases. For the CDR3, the DNA is TGTGCCAGCAGCTTAACGACTAGCGGAACGGCAGATACGCAGTATTTT. The encoded protein is CASSLTTSGTADTQYF.